Listed below are T cell receptor beta chains from one sample, sequenced in a study of Ad26.COV2.S vaccination and SARS-CoV-2 variants. Repertoires were generated with immunoSEQ multiplex PCR, while TCRdb's copy carries only in-frame clones and drops some. The sample includes about 350,000 clones, about 85% of them seen just once. The sequenced sample was peripheral blood, obtained in a trial of Ad26.COV2.S vaccine versus placebo. These receptors came from a person aged 18-65 years who received the Ad26.COV2.S COVID-19 vaccine or a placebo. CDR3s include the opening cysteine and the closing phenylalanine or tryptophan. D genes are given only for firm matches. Clone size appears in some rows only: once, few, many, or a class for an expanded clone.

V gene	clone size	J gene	D gene	CDR3 DNA	CDR3 protein
TRBV6-5	NA	TRBJ1-4	TRBD1	TGTGCCAGCAGTTCAGGGGGTTCTAATGAAAAACTGTTTTTT	CASSSGGSNEKLFF
TRBV5-1	once	TRBJ2-1	NA	TGCGCCAGCAGCTTAACAGCGAACAATGAGCAGTTCTTC	CASSLTANNEQFF
TRBV6-5	NA	TRBJ2-4	TRBD1	TGTGCCAGCAGCCCGGGACAGTATAGAAACATTCAGTACTTC	CASSPGQYRNIQYF
TRBV27	NA	TRBJ2-7	NA	TGTGCCAGCAGCCCCAGACCAGAGACCTACGAGCAGTACTTC	CASSPRPETYEQYF
TRBV5-4	NA	TRBJ2-1	NA	TGTGCCAGCAGCCCGCGGACGGTTACCACCTACAATGAGCAGTTCTTC	CASSPRTVTTYNEQFF
TRBV11-3	many	TRBJ1-3	TRBD1	TGTGCCAGCAGCGCGGGACAGGGGGCTGGAAACACCATATATTTT	CASSAGQGAGNTIYF
TRBV7-9	NA	TRBJ2-7	NA	TGTGCCAGCAGCTTAGTTCGGCAGATCGAGCAGTACTTC	CASSLVRQIEQYF
TRBV27	NA	TRBJ2-7	NA	TGTGCCAGCGGGGACCGGGGCTACGAGCAGTACTTC	CASGDRGYEQYF
TRBV28	NA	TRBJ2-3	TRBD1	TGTGCCAGCAGGAACCGGGACAGGGGACCAGATACGCAGTATTTT	CASRNRDRGPDTQYF
TRBV27	NA	TRBJ1-5	NA	TGTGCCAGCAGTTTATCTCGGGTTAGCAATCAGCCCCAGCATTTT	CASSLSRVSNQPQHF
TRBV5-5	NA	TRBJ2-5	TRBD1	TGTGCCAGCAGACGTCCCGGGACAGGGGTGGAGACCCAGTACTTC	CASRRPGTGVETQYF